The 10 T cell receptor beta chains reported below all come from one sample, sequenced in a study of control samples from healthy donors and cancer patients. Only in-frame clones appear in the TCRdb table, and some are missing; sequencing was by immunoSEQ multiplex PCR. The repertoire holds about 220,000 clones, with about 95% as singletons. The sample was blood. The receptor set was obtained from a man between 50 and 59 years old in good health.

The genes are TRBV3-1 (or the pseudogene TRBV3-2) and TRBJ2-5; 8 bases are shared with TRBD2. Germline lookup yields CDR1 LGHDT and CDR2 YNNKEL (reference sequence). The CDR3 contains 16 residues. Losses at the gene ends were 3 bases for V and 4 bases for J; bases not matched to a gene: 10. This chain's CDR3 is CASSHARGGPLETQYF. CDR3 nucleotides: TGTGCCAGCAGCCATGCCCGGGGGGGCCCATTAGAGACCCAGTACTTC.

The CDR3 DNA follows: TGTGCCAGCAGGAGACAGGGGTTTGACTATGGCTACACCTTC. Its translation: CASRRQGFDYGYTF. The chain is built from TRBV28 and TRBJ1-2; 8 bases are shared with TRBD1. The V segment lost 6 bases and the J segment 3 bases; nucleotides outside the gene matches: 6. Germline V gene sequence: CDR1 MDHEN, CDR2 SYDVKM. The CDR3 has 14 residues.

The chain is built from TRBV11-3 and TRBJ2-7; possibly TRBD2 for D (6 bases). This CDR3 comprises 15 residues. Per germline, CDR1 SGHNT and CDR2 YENEEA. Trimming pared 3 bases from V and 2 bases from J, leaving 14 bases between. In DNA, the CDR3 is TGTGCCAGCAGCTTGGAAGCGGGCGGCGCCTACGAGCAGTACTTC. This encodes CASSLEAGGAYEQYF.

The chain employs TRBV27 and TRBJ1-5; 8 positions match TRBD1. V was clipped by 4 bases and J by 7 bases; unmatched bases: 9. Per the germline V gene, CDR1 is MNHEY and CDR2 is SMNVEV (reference sequence). CDR3 length: 15 residues. The chain's CDR3 is CASSSRTGNVQPQHF. CDR3 nucleotide sequence: TGTGCCAGCAGTTCGCGGACAGGGAACGTCCAGCCCCAGCATTTT.

The chain carries TRBV2 and TRBJ1-4; D is ambiguous. V dropped 4 bases and J dropped 4 bases, with 10 bases sitting between them. CDR1 SNHLY and CDR2 FYNNEI come from the germline V gene. The CDR3 is 14 residues long. This chain's CDR3 is CASSVALLNEKLFF. The CDR3 DNA reads as TGTGCCAGCAGTGTAGCACTTCTTAATGAAAAACTGTTTTTT.

This chain connects TRBV29-1 to TRBJ2-5; TRBD2 aligns across 12 bases. Germline CDR1 reads SQVTM; CDR2 reads ANQGSEA. The CDR3 contains 15 residues. V shed 4 bases, J shed 5 bases, and the junction held 8 bases outside the gene matches. The CDR3 DNA sequence: TGCAGCGTTGTGTCTAGCGGGGGGGCCGATGAGACCCAGTACTTC. Encoded protein: CSVVSSGGADETQYF.

The chain joins TRBV5-1 to TRBJ2-2; weak D call: TRBD2 (7 bases). V was cut by 2 bases and J by 0 bases, with 8 bases left in between. The CDR3 contains 15 residues. CDR1 and CDR2 (germline): SGHRS, YFSETQ. CDR3 bases: TGCGCCAGCAGCTTCGGGGGGCCGAACACCGGGGAGCTGTTTTTT. It codes for CASSFGGPNTGELFF.

This sequence joins TRBV6-5 and TRBJ1-1; no firm D call. The germline V and J ends were trimmed by 0 bases and 1 base, with 9 bases remaining between them. The germline V gene encodes CDR1 MNHEY and CDR2 SVGAGI. The CDR3 length is 15 residues. CDR3: CASSYSVSQNTEAFF. The CDR3 DNA reads as TGTGCCAGCAGTTACTCGGTCAGTCAGAACACTGAAGCTTTCTTT.

This clone was detected a few times. The V gene is TRBV5-5, the J gene TRBJ1-5; 9 bases are a match to TRBD1. The CDR3 totals 15 residues. The junction had 5 bases not matched to a gene; V was cut back by 3 bases and J by 4 bases. CDR1 SGHKS and CDR2 YYEKEE come from the germline V gene (reference sequence). The CDR3: CASSYDGQGNQPQHF. DNA of the CDR3: TGTGCCAGCAGCTATGATGGACAGGGGAATCAGCCCCAGCATTTT.

The chain is built from TRBV18 and TRBJ1-5; D is undetermined. V lost 3 bases and J 1 base, leaving 13 bases between the germline ends. Germline CDR1 is KGHSH and CDR2 is LQKENI. The CDR3 loop spans 16 amino acids. DNA for the CDR3: TGTGCCAGCTCACCCATTTCTGGAAGGAGCAATCAGCCCCAGCATTTT. Encoded protein: CASSPISGRSNQPQHF. Based on the CDR3 plus reference TRBV18 and TRBJ1-5, the full variable domain is NAGVMQNPRHLVRRRGQEARLRCSPMKGHSHVYWYRQLPEEGLKFMVYLQKENIIDESGMPKERFSAEFPKEGPSILRIQQVVRGDSAAYFCASSPISGRSNQPQHFGDGTRLSIL.